Below are 12 T cell receptor beta chains sequenced from a single sample in a study of shared clonotypes between healthy human individuals. TCRdb keeps only in-frame clones here, not all; method: immunoSEQ multiplex PCR. Seen here are over a million clones, around 97% observed once, and the top ten hold about 1%. The material sequenced was naive CD4+ T cells sorted from blood. Subset noted: CD45RA+ positively selected. Receptors were obtained from a man between 25 and 39 years old in good health.

The gene calls are TRBV28 and TRBJ2-7; D remains unclear. The CDR3 runs to 14 residues. Germline V lookup: CDR1 MDHEN, CDR2 SYDVKM. V was pared by 3 bases and J by 2 bases, with 11 bases between. CDR3 DNA sequence: TGTGCCAGCAGTTTCCCACCCGGTCCCTACGAGCAGTACTTC. Protein product: CASSFPPGPYEQYF.

The rearrangement links TRBV7-6 to TRBJ2-2; D unresolved. CDR3 length: 13 amino acids. The V and J ends lost 4 bases and 5 bases respectively, with 8 bases between them. Germline CDR1 and CDR2: SGHVS and FNYEAQ. CDR3 nucleotides: TGTGCCAGCAGCTCTCAACCAACCGGGGAGCTGTTTTTT. This sequence encodes CASSSQPTGELFF.

The rearrangement uses TRBV10-1 and TRBJ1-1; D is unresolved. CDR1 WNHNN and CDR2 SYGVQD come from the germline V gene (reference sequence). Trimming cost V 0 bases and J 1 base, with 6 bases left between them. CDR3 length: 14 amino acids. In DNA form, the CDR3 reads TGCGCCAGCAGTGAGTCGAATGGGAACACTGAAGCTTTCTTT. Protein sequence: CASSESNGNTEAFF.

The chain joins TRBV20-1 to TRBJ2-2; D is ambiguous. This CDR3 has 11 residues. Germline assignment: CDR1 DFQATT and CDR2 SNEGSKA (reference sequence). Trimming cost V 0 bases and J 6 bases, with 2 bases left between them. CDR3 amino acids: CSARDPGELFF. CDR3 DNA sequence: TGCAGTGCTAGAGACCCCGGGGAGCTGTTTTTT.

V and J are TRBV6-5 and TRBJ2-1, with D possibly being TRBD2 (6 bases). The CDR3 covers 12 residues. Between the trimmed V and J ends, which lost 8 bases and 9 bases, there was a span of 14 bases. The V gene's germline CDR1 is MNHEY and CDR2 SVGAGI. CDR3 sequence: CASGGADGEQFF. CDR3 sequence (DNA): TGTGCCAGCGGAGGGGCAGACGGTGAGCAGTTCTTC.

The CDR3 sequence is CASSFTRGLAGLSYEQYF. As DNA, the CDR3 is TGTGCCAGCAGTTTTACCCGAGGACTAGCGGGACTATCCTACGAGCAGTACTTC. The genes are TRBV27 and TRBJ2-7; 12 bases are shared with TRBD2. The CDR3 runs 18 residues. Germline values: CDR1 MNHEY, CDR2 SMNVEV (reference sequence). V lost 3 bases to trimming and J lost 1 base; unmatched junction nucleotides: 10.

The chain carries TRBV7-2 and TRBJ2-7; D gene unclear. Germline V gene sequence: CDR1 SGHTA, CDR2 FQGNSA. The CDR3 totals 13 residues. V lost 2 bases to trimming and J lost 7 bases, with 12 bases between them. The chain's CDR3 is CASSLWPEGEQYF. The CDR3 DNA reads as TGTGCCAGCAGCTTATGGCCGGAAGGAGAGCAGTACTTC.

The chain couples TRBV5-1 to TRBJ2-7, with TRBD2 matching over 7 bases. V was pared by 7 bases and J by 7 bases, with 17 bases of the junction left unmatched. Per the germline V gene, CDR1 is SGHRS and CDR2 is YFSETQ. The CDR3 runs to 15 residues. CDR3 in amino acids: CASRSSGTNRGEQYF. DNA for the CDR3: TGCGCCAGCCGATCTAGCGGAACAAACCGTGGGGAGCAGTACTTC.

The chain combines TRBV10-1 with TRBJ1-5; no definite D call. The V and J ends lost 2 bases and 5 bases respectively, with 7 bases between them. From germline, CDR1 is WNHNN and CDR2 SYGVQD (reference sequence). This CDR3 comprises 13 residues. The CDR3 loop is CASSEEGDQPQHF. The CDR3 nucleotides are TGCGCCAGCAGTGAGGAGGGTGATCAGCCCCAGCATTTT.

The gene calls are TRBV7-2 and TRBJ2-7; D gene uncertain. Germline V CDR1 and CDR2: SGHTA, FQGNSA. There are 15 residues in the CDR3. V was pared by 1 base and J by 0 bases, with 10 bases between. The CDR3 is CASSLDKGSSYEQYF. The CDR3 DNA reads as TGTGCCAGCAGCTTAGATAAAGGCAGCTCCTACGAGCAGTACTTC.

This clone was observed a single time. V is TRBV14 and J is TRBJ2-3, with D possibly being TRBD1 or TRBD2 (5 bases each). Germline V gene lookup returns CDR1 SGHDN and CDR2 FVKESK. V lost 0 bases, J lost 1 base, and 14 bases lay in between. CDR3 length: 17 amino acids. The CDR3 loop is CASSQELGRTRTDTQYF. For the CDR3, the DNA is TGTGCCAGCAGCCAAGAACTGGGACGGACACGCACAGATACGCAGTATTTT.

The chain carries TRBV20-1 and TRBJ2-7; D unresolved. Germline loops: CDR1 DFQATT, CDR2 SNEGSKA (reference sequence). This CDR3 is 11 amino acids long. DNA of the CDR3: TGCAGCCAAGTGAGCCCCTACGAGCAGTACTTC. Its translation is CSQVSPYEQYF.